This T cell receptor (beta chain) is from a study of CD8 T cells in ankylosing spondylitis. This clonotype has only a few counts. Its matching antigen is unknown. From germline, CDR1 is LNHDA and CDR2 SQIVND (reference sequence). This CDR3 comprises 14 residues. V lost 6 bases, J lost 3 bases, and 6 bases stayed unmatched. The study, taken as a whole, reports: CD8+ disease-linked clones were present at relatively low frequencies in blood. Prior literature has documented some motif variants in synovial fluid and blood from reactive arthritis. A motif of 8 or 9 highly homologous TCR beta variants was seen as apparently characteristic of ankylosing spondylitis blood. There was reportedly significant enrichment of clones that were disease-linked in matched ankylosing spondylitis synovial fluid.

Quantitative molecular-barcoded 5'-RACE generated the TCR beta libraries. MiXCR was run by TCRdb on the 5' RACE reads, yielding one entry per CDR3 protein. The sample lists about 450,000 distinct CDR3 sequences; roughly a quarter were seen once. The origin of this receptor is a male donor with ankylosing spondylitis. The rearrangement joins TRBV19 to TRBJ1-1, with TRBD1 matching over 8 bases. Sequencing input: blood, either unsorted or a sorted T cell fraction (not recorded which). The CDR3 is CASRSDREDTEAFF. The CDR3 region has the DNA TGTGCCAGTAGATCGGACAGGGAGGACACTGAAGCTTTCTTT.